Below, one TCR beta chain is given with its context. Its antigen is undetermined. TCRdb processed the 5' RACE reads anew with MiXCR; each CDR3 protein has one entry. The data hold about 610,000 distinct CDR3 sequences, with 15% to 20% observed a single time. The CDR3 is 12 amino acids. Looked up from germline, CDR1 is KGHDR and CDR2 is SFDVKD. Trimming shortened V by 3 bases and J by 5 bases, and 3 bases separated the two germline ends. The sample belongs to a study of T-cell memory formation after mild COVID-19. Study context: Largely, the TCR clusters proved donor specific.

Study findings and constraints: Day 15 to 85 contracting clones showed balanced CD4/CD8; day 15 to 37 expanders favored CD4+.

The chain uses TRBV24-1 and TRBJ2-2, with D uncertain. This receptor was taken from an adult woman who had mild COVID-19 (a few samples of this study predate the infection). Cell type and time point are not known. The specimen was PBMCs or a T cell subset sorted from them (not recorded which). The CDR3, as DNA: TGTGCCACCAGTGATCTTACCGGGGAGCTGTTTTTT. Translated, it gives CATSDLTGELFF.